Listed here are 20 T cell receptor beta chains from one sample, sequenced in a study of T cells in narcolepsy (dated by TCRdb to 2017 to 2018). Libraries came from the immunoSEQ multiplex PCR assay. The table comes from immuneACCESS by way of TCRdb, which keeps in-frame sequences with V and J called. Part of the clones is missing from these tables; in studies checked, under half for an unresolved V gene and the rest for unknown reasons. The table for this sample lists roughly 20,000 clones; roughly 87% of them were counted only once. The leading ten clones occupy over 1.5% of the sample. Sequenced material: memory (CD45RA-) CD4+ T cells from blood. The sample's cell subset or site label is to be understood as: memory T cells sorted ex vivo from peripheral blood. These receptors were obtained from a human donor in good health.

CDR3 in amino acids: CASSYSEGGSTDTQYF. The CDR3 coding sequence is TGTGCCAGCAGTTACTCGGAGGGGGGGAGCACAGATACGCAGTATTTT. The chain joins TRBV6-5 to TRBJ2-3; D is perhaps TRBD2 (7 bases). Germline V gene sequence: CDR1 MNHEY, CDR2 SVGAGI. Deletions cut 0 bases from V and 0 bases from J, with 10 bases between. The CDR3 sequence is 16 residues long.

V gene TRBV14 combines with J gene TRBJ2-7; weak D call: TRBD1 (5 bases). This CDR3 is built from 13 residues. V dropped 4 bases and J dropped 6 bases, with 13 bases sitting between them. CDR1 and CDR2 (germline): SGHDN, FVKESK. CDR3 loop: CASSRPLQGEQYF. The CDR3 nucleotides are TGTGCCAGCAGCCGACCACTCCAGGGCGAGCAGTACTTC.

This clone appeared once. The V call is TRBV6-1, the J call TRBJ2-1, with D perhaps being TRBD1 or TRBD2 (5 bases each). CDR3 length: 13 residues. Germline V gene sequence: CDR1 MNHNS, CDR2 SASEGT. Trimming removed 0 bases at V and 15 bases at J, with 15 bases between. For the CDR3, the DNA is TGTGCCAGCAGTGAAGCGTCGTGGGACGGAACGTTCTTC. It codes for CASSEASWDGTFF.

The genes are TRBV12-5 and TRBJ2-7, with D perhaps assigned TRBD1 or TRBD2 (5 bases each). Germline values: CDR1 LGHNT, CDR2 FRNRAP. The V gene lost 1 base and the J gene lost 7 bases, with 23 bases spanning the gap. The CDR3 runs 17 residues. CDR3 in DNA: TGTGCTAGTGGTTTGGGAATCGGCCGGGACCTAATAGGGGAGCAGTACTTC. Translated: CASGLGIGRDLIGEQYF.

This chain links TRBV7-2 with TRBJ2-5; 8 nucleotides match TRBD1. The J call is uncertain, as TRBJ2-7 better fits the DNA end. Germline CDR1 SGHTA, CDR2 FQGNSA. This CDR3 spans 13 amino acids. In DNA, the CDR3 is TGTGCCAGCAGACTCGGACAGGGCTACGAGCAGTACTTC. Translating it yields CASRLGQGYEQYF.

The V and J genes are TRBV6-1 and TRBJ2-3; TRBD1 is a possible D gene (5 bases). This CDR3 contains 13 residues. Per germline, CDR1 MNHNS and CDR2 SASEGT. Trimming cost V 5 bases and J 6 bases, with 12 bases left between them. This chain's CDR3 is CASSRQFSDTQYF. CDR3 coding DNA: TGTGCCAGCAGTCGACAGTTTTCGGATACGCAGTATTTT.

V is TRBV28 and J is TRBJ2-7; perhaps D is TRBD1 or TRBD2 (5 bases each). Germline CDR1 MDHEN, CDR2 SYDVKM. The CDR3 covers 17 residues. V was pared by 5 bases and J by 0 bases, with 20 bases between. In nucleotides, the CDR3 is TGTGCCAGCAGTGGGGCCGGGTCCCGGGACCACTCCTACGAGCAGTACTTC. It translates to CASSGAGSRDHSYEQYF.

Turning to this clone: At one boundary the junction diverges from the germline segment, which might be a read error. The chain has TRBV6-6 and TRBJ2-7; unclear D gene. Germline-derived CDR1 and CDR2 are MNHNY and SVGAGI (reference sequence). The length of the CDR3 is 13 residues. The CDR3 DNA reads TGTGCCAGCAGTTCCATCCCCTCCCACGAGCAGTACTTC. Translation: CASSSIPSHEQYF.

Note on this clone: The sample holds other DNA sequences that translate to the same CDR3. The rearrangement links TRBV19 to TRBJ1-5; D gene uncertain. Trimming left V 2 bases short and J 3 bases short, with 8 bases between. Germline-derived CDR1 and CDR2 are LNHDA and SQIVND (reference sequence). The CDR3 is 14 amino acids. The CDR3 reads CASSITGSNQPQHF. CDR3 nucleotides: TGTGCCAGTAGTATAACGGGTTCCAATCAGCCCCAGCATTTT.

The CDR3 bases are TGTGCCAGCAGCCCTGCAAGCGGGGGTTACAATGAGCAGTTCTTC. This translates into CASSPASGGYNEQFF. The chain recombines TRBV7-6 with TRBJ2-1; 8 bases align to TRBD2. This CDR3 contains 15 residues. V lost 5 bases to trimming and J lost 4 bases; unmatched junction nucleotides: 7. Germline V gene data show CDR1 as SGHVS and CDR2 as FNYEAQ.

This chain links TRBV5-4 with TRBJ2-3; the D is unclear. CDR1 is SGHNT and CDR2 is YYREEE in the germline V gene (reference sequence). This CDR3 region has 15 residues. Trimming removed 4 bases from V and 5 bases from J, with 17 bases in between. CDR3 residues: CASSRADLGVDTQYF. CDR3 DNA sequence: TGTGCCAGCAGCCGGGCAGATTTGGGTGTAGATACGCAGTATTTT.

CDR3 loop: CASRPRDRDSGNTIYF. The CDR3 DNA follows: TGTGCCTCCAGGCCCCGGGACAGGGACTCTGGAAACACCATATATTTT. This chain links TRBV28 with TRBJ1-3, with 9 bases matching TRBD1. Germline V gene data show CDR1 as MDHEN and CDR2 as SYDVKM. Trimming took 11 bases from V and 0 from J; bases not matched to a gene: 11. This CDR3 region has 16 residues.

This chain connects TRBV5-4 to TRBJ1-1; TRBD1 is a possible D gene (6 bases). With 4 bases removed from V and 1 base from J, the gap between germline ends came to 14 bases. Germline loops: CDR1 SGHNT, CDR2 YYREEE (reference sequence). This CDR3 spans 15 amino acids. DNA for the CDR3: TGTGCCAGCAGCCTAAAACAGGGAGCGAACACTGAAGCTTTCTTT. As protein: CASSLKQGANTEAFF.

V gene TRBV20-1 combines with J gene TRBJ1-2; TRBD1 is a possible D gene (6 bases). Per the germline V gene, CDR1 is DFQATT and CDR2 is SNEGSKA (reference sequence). The CDR3 totals 11 residues. V dropped 7 bases and J dropped 7 bases, with 13 bases sitting between them. CDR3 protein: CSVGGIPGYTF. In DNA form, the CDR3 reads TGCAGTGTCGGGGGCATTCCTGGCTACACCTTC.

The chain uses TRBV4-3 and TRBJ2-5; weak D call: TRBD2 (5 bases). The V and J ends lost 4 bases and 7 bases respectively, with 13 bases between them. The CDR3 consists of 13 residues. Germline CDR1 LGHNA, CDR2 YSLEER. Written as DNA, the CDR3 is TGCGCCAGCAGCCGAGGGTCCGCCGGGACCCAGTACTTC. As protein: CASSRGSAGTQYF.

This chain connects TRBV6-5 to TRBJ1-3; D gene ambiguous. The germline V and J ends were trimmed by 4 bases and 1 base, with 11 bases remaining between them. CDR1 and CDR2 from the germline V gene are MNHEY and SVGAGI. The CDR3 totals 15 residues. For the CDR3, the DNA is TGTGCCAGCAGTTCGGCAGGACCTTCTGGAAACACCATATATTTT. Amino acid sequence: CASSSAGPSGNTIYF.

The V call is TRBV7-6, the J call TRBJ2-1; no clear D. Germline CDR1 SGHVS, CDR2 FNYEAQ. This CDR3 is built from 13 residues. V was shortened by 0 bases and J by 6 bases, with 6 bases between the two germline ends. This CDR3 reads CASSLARGNEQFF. The CDR3 DNA reads TGTGCCAGCAGCTTAGCGCGAGGCAATGAGCAGTTCTTC.

Only a few counts were recorded for this clone. V gene TRBV10-3 combines with J gene TRBJ1-3; no reliable D call. The CDR3 has 15 amino acids. Germline values: CDR1 ENHRY, CDR2 SYGVKD. V lost 10 bases to trimming and J lost 1 base, with 17 bases between them. CDR3 sequence reads: CATTPEERSGNTIYF. In DNA, the CDR3 is TGTGCCACTACCCCAGAGGAGAGGTCTGGAAACACCATATATTTT.

The rearrangement links TRBV9 to TRBJ2-2; D might be TRBD2 (6 bases). CDR3 size: 19 residues. The V gene's germline CDR1 is SGDLS and CDR2 YYNGEE. V was trimmed by 5 bases and J by 0 bases, leaving 23 bases between them. The CDR3 coding sequence is TGTGCCAGCAGTGTCAGGGCCAGTGGAGGGGATACGAACACCGGGGAGCTGTTTTTT. As protein: CASSVRASGGDTNTGELFF.

The chain couples TRBV27 to TRBJ1-1; 9 bases map to TRBD1. Germline V gene sequence: CDR1 MNHEY, CDR2 SMNVEV (reference sequence). CDR3 length equals 15 residues. V trimming: 5 bases; J trimming: 6 bases; junction bases outside the gene matches: 10. The CDR3 nucleotides read TGTGCCAGCAGTCCGGCGACCCGGACAGGGGCTGAAGCTTTCTTT. Amino acids: CASSPATRTGAEAFF.